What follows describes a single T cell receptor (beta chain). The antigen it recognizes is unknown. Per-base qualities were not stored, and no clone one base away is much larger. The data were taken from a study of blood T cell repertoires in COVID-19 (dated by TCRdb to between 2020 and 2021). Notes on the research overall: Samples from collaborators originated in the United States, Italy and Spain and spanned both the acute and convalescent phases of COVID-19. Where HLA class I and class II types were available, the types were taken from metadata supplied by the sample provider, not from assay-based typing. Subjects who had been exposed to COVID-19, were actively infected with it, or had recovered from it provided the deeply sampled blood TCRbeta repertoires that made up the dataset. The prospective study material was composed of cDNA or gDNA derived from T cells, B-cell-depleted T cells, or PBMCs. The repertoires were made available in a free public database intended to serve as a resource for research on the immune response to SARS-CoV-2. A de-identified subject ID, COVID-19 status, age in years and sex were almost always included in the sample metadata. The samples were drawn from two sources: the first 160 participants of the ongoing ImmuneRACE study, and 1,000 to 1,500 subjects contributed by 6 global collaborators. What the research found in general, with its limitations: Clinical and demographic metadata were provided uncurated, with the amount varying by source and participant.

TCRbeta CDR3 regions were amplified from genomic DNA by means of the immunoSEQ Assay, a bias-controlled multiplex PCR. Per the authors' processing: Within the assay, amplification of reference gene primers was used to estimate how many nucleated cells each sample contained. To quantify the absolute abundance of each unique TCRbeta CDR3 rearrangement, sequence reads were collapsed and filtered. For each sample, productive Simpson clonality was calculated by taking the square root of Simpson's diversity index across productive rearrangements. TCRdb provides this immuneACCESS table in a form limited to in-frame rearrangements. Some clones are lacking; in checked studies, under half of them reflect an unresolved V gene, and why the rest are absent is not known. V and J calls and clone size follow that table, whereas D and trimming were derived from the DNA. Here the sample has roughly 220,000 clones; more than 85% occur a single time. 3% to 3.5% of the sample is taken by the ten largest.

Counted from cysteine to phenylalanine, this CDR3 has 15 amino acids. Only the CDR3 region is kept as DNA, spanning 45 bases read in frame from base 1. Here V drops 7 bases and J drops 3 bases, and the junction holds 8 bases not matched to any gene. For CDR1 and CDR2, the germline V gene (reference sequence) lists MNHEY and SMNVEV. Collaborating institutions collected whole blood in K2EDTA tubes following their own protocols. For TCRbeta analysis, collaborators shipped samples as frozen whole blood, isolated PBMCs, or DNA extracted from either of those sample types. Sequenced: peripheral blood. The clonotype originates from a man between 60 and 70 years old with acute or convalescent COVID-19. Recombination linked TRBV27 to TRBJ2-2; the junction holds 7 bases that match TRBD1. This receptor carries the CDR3 CASTPGRGYTGELFF. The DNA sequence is TGTGCCAGCACCCCCGGCAGGGGGTACACCGGGGAGCTGTTTTTT.